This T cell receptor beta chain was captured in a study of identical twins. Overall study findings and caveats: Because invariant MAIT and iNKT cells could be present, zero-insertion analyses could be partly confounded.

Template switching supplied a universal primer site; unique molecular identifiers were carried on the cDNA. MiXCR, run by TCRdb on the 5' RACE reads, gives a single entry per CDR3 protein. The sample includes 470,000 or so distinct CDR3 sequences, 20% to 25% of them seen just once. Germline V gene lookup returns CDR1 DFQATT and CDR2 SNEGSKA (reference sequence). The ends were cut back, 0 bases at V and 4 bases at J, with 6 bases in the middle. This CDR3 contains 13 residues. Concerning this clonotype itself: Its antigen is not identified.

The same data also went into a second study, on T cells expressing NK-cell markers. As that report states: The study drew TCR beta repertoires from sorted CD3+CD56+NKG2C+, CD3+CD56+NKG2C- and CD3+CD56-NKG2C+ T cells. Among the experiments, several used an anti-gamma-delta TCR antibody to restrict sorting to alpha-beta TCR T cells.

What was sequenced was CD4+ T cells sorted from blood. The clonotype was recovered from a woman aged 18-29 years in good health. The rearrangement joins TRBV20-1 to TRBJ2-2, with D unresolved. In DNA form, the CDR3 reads TGCAGTGCTAGAGATCGGACCACCGGGGAGCTGTTTTTT. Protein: CSARDRTTGELFF.